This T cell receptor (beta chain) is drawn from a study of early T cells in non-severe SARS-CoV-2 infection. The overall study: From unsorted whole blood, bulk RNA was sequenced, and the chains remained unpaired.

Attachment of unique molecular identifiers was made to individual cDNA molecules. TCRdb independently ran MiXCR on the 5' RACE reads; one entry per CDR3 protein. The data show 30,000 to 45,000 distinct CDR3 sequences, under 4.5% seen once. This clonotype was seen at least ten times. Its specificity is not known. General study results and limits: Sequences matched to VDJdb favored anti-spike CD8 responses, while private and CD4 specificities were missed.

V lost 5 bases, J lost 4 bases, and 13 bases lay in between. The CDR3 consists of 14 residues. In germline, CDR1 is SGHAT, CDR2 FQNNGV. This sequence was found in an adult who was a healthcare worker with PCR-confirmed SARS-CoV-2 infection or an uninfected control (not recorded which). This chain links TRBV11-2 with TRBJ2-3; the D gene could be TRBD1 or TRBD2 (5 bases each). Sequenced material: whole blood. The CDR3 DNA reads TGTGCCAGCAGCAAAAGGCAGGGACCAGATACGCAGTATTTT. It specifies CASSKRQGPDTQYF.